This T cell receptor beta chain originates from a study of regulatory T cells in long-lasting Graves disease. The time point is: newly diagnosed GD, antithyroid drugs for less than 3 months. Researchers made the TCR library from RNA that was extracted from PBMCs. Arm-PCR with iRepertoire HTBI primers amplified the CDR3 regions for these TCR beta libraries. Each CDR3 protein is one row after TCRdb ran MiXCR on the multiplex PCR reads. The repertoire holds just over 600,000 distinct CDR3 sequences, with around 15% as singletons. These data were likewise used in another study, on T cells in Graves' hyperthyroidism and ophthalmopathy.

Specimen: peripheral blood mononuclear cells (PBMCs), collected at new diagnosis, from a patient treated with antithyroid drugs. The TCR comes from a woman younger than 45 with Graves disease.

Written as DNA, the CDR3 is TGTGCCAGCAGCAGGCCTAGCGGTATTAACACCGGGGAGCTGTTTTTT. It is translated as CASSRPSGINTGELFF. This chain joins TRBV27 and TRBJ2-2; 7 bases fit TRBD2. After removal of 6 bases from V and 2 bases from J, the junction contained 9 bases not matched to a gene. Germline CDR1 is MNHEY and CDR2 is SMNVEV (reference sequence). The CDR3 spans 16 residues.